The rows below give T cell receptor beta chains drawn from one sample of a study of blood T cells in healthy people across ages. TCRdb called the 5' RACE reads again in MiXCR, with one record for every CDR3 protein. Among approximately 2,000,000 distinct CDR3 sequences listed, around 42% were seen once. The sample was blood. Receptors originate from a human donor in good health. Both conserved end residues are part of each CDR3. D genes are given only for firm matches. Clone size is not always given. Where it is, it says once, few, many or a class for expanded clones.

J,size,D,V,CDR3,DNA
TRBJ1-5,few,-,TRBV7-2,CASSPHPQGSNQPQHF,TGTGCCAGCAGCCCGCATCCACAGGGTAGCAATCAGCCCCAGCATTTT
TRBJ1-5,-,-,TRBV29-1,CSVRGFGQPQHF,TGCAGCGTCCGGGGATTTGGTCAGCCCCAGCATTTT
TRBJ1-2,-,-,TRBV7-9,CASSLALMGADGYTF,TGTGCCAGCAGCTTAGCCTTAATGGGCGCGGATGGCTACACCTTC
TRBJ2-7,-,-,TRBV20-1,CSASGTIYEQYF,TGCAGTGCTAGTGGGACGATTTACGAGCAGTACTTC
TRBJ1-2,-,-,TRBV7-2,CASSLASGTSNYGYTF,TGTGCCAGCAGCTTAGCCTCAGGAACATCTAACTATGGCTACACCTTC
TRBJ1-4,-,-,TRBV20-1,CSAPGDTNEKLFF,TGCAGTGCTCCGGGGGACACTAATGAAAAACTGTTTTTT
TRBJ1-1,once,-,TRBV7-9,CASSEAQYTEAFF,TGTGCCAGCAGCGAAGCCCAGTACACTGAAGCTTTCTTT
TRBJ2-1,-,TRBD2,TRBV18,CASSPGGTDEQFF,TGTGCCAGCTCACCGGGGGGGACCGATGAGCAGTTCTTC
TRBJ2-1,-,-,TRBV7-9,CASSSPARLGYNEQFF,TGTGCCAGCAGCTCCCCAGCGAGACTGGGGTACAATGAGCAGTTCTTC
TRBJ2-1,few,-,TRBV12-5,CASGLEQGTPQFF,TGTGCTAGTGGTTTGGAACAGGGTACTCCCCAGTTCTTC
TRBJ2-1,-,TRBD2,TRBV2,CASREAGNEQFF,TGTGCCAGCCGGGAGGCAGGCAATGAGCAGTTCTTC
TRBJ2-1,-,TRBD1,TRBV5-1,CASSLRGPSYNEQFF,TGCGCCAGCAGCTTGAGGGGGCCCTCCTACAATGAGCAGTTCTTC
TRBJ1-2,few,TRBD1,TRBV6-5,CASSFGQGVGYTF,TGTGCCAGCAGTTTTGGACAGGGGGTCGGCTACACCTTC
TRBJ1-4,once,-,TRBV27,CASSLGQFATNEKLFF,TGTGCCAGCAGTTTAGGGCAATTTGCGACTAATGAAAAACTGTTTTTT
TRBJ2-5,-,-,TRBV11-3,CASSLLASPRGETQYF,TGTGCCAGCAGCTTGTTAGCCAGCCCCCGCGGGGAGACCCAGTACTTC
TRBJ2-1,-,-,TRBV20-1,CSASYSRISYNEQFF,TGCAGTGCTAGTTACAGCCGCATCTCCTACAATGAGCAGTTCTTC
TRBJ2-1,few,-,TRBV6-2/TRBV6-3,CASSDRGIGNEQFF,TGTGCCAGCAGTGATAGGGGGATCGGGAATGAGCAGTTCTTC
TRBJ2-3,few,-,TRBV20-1,CSATSRVSTDTQYF,TGCAGTGCTACATCCCGGGTCAGCACAGATACGCAGTATTTT
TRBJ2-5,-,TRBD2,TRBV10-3,CAIKGAGGLRETQYF,TGTGCCATCAAGGGAGCGGGGGGGCTCAGGGAGACCCAGTACTTC
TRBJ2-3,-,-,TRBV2,CASSGGGGTDTQYF,TGTGCCAGCAGTGGAGGGGGAGGTACAGATACGCAGTATTTT
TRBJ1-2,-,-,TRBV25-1,CASSAIFTGTSSYTF,TGTGCCAGCAGTGCCATCTTTACAGGGACCTCTAGCTACACCTTC
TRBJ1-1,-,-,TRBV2,CANSEDTNTEAFF,TGTGCCAACAGTGAAGACACGAACACTGAAGCTTTCTTT
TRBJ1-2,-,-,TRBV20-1,CSARGSGSYGYTF,TGCAGTGCTAGAGGCTCAGGGAGCTATGGCTACACCTTC
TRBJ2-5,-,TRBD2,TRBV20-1,CSARGSGGAWETQYF,TGCAGTGCTAGGGGTAGCGGGGGGGCATGGGAGACCCAGTACTTC
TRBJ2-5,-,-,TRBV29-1,CSVDPRSDQETQYF,TGCAGCGTTGACCCCCGGTCGGACCAAGAGACCCAGTACTTC
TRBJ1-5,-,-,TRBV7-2,CASSSYQNQPQHF,TGTGCCAGCAGCTCCTACCAAAATCAGCCCCAGCATTTT
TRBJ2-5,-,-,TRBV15,CATSRGLDRQYF,TGTGCCACCAGCAGAGGGTTGGATCGGCAGTACTTC
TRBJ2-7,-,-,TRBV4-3,CASSQAGTPHTSYEQYF,TGCGCCAGCAGCCAAGCCGGGACACCTCATACCTCCTACGAGCAGTACTTC
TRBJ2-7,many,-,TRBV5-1,CASSPHFSSYEQYF,TGCGCCAGCAGCCCGCATTTCAGCTCCTACGAGCAGTACTTC
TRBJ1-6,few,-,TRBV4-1,CASSQVAGDSPLHF,TGCGCCAGCAGCCAAGTCGCCGGAGATTCACCCCTCCACTTT
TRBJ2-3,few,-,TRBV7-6,CASSLGGGPGTDTQYF,TGTGCCAGCAGCTTAGGGGGGGGGCCTGGCACAGATACGCAGTATTTT
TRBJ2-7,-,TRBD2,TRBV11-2,CASLGGGYEQYF,TGTGCCAGCCTTGGCGGGGGCTACGAGCAGTACTTC
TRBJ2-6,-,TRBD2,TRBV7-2,CASSSDPTSVSSGANVLTF,TGTGCCAGCAGCTCAGACCCGACTAGCGTGAGCTCTGGGGCCAACGTCCTGACTTTC
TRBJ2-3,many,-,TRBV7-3,CASSLDHSTDTQYF,TGCGCCAGCAGCTTGGACCACAGCACAGATACGCAGTATTTT
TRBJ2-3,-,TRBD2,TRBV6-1,CASSVRLAGGLDTQYF,TGTGCCAGCAGTGTCCGACTAGCGGGGGGGCTCGATACGCAGTATTTT
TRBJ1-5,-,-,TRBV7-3,CASSLGEGTPQHF,TGTGCCAGCAGCTTAGGCGAGGGGACGCCCCAGCATTTT
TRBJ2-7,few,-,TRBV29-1,CSVETRSQGSYEQYF,TGCAGCGTTGAAACCCGAAGTCAGGGGTCCTACGAGCAGTACTTC
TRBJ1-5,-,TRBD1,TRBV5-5,CASRLTMGTDNQPQHF,TGTGCCAGCAGGTTAACAATGGGGACAGACAATCAGCCCCAGCATTTT
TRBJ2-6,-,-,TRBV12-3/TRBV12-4,CASIHRGLLGANVLTF,TGTGCCAGCATCCACCGGGGGCTTCTTGGGGCCAACGTCCTGACTTTC
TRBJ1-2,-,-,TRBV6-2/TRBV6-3,CASSSRGGQEFYGYTF,TGTGCCAGCAGCAGCCGGGGGGGACAAGAGTTCTATGGCTACACCTTC
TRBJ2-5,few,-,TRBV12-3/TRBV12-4,CASSSGRLETQYF,TGTGCCAGCAGTTCCGGGCGTCTAGAGACCCAGTACTTC